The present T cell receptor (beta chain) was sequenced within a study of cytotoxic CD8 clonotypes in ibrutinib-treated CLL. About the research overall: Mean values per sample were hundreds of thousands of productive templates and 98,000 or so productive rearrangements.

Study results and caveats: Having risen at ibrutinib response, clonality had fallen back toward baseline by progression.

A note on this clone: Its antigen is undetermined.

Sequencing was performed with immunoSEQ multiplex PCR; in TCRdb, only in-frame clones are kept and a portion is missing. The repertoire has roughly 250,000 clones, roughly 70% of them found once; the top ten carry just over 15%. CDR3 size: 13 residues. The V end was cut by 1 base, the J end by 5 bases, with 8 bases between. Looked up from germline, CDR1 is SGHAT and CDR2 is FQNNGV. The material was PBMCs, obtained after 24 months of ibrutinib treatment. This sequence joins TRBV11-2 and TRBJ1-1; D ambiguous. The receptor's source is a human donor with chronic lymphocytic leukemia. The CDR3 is CASSLGGRTEAFF. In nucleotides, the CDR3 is TGTGCCAGCAGCTTAGGAGGTCGAACTGAAGCTTTCTTT.